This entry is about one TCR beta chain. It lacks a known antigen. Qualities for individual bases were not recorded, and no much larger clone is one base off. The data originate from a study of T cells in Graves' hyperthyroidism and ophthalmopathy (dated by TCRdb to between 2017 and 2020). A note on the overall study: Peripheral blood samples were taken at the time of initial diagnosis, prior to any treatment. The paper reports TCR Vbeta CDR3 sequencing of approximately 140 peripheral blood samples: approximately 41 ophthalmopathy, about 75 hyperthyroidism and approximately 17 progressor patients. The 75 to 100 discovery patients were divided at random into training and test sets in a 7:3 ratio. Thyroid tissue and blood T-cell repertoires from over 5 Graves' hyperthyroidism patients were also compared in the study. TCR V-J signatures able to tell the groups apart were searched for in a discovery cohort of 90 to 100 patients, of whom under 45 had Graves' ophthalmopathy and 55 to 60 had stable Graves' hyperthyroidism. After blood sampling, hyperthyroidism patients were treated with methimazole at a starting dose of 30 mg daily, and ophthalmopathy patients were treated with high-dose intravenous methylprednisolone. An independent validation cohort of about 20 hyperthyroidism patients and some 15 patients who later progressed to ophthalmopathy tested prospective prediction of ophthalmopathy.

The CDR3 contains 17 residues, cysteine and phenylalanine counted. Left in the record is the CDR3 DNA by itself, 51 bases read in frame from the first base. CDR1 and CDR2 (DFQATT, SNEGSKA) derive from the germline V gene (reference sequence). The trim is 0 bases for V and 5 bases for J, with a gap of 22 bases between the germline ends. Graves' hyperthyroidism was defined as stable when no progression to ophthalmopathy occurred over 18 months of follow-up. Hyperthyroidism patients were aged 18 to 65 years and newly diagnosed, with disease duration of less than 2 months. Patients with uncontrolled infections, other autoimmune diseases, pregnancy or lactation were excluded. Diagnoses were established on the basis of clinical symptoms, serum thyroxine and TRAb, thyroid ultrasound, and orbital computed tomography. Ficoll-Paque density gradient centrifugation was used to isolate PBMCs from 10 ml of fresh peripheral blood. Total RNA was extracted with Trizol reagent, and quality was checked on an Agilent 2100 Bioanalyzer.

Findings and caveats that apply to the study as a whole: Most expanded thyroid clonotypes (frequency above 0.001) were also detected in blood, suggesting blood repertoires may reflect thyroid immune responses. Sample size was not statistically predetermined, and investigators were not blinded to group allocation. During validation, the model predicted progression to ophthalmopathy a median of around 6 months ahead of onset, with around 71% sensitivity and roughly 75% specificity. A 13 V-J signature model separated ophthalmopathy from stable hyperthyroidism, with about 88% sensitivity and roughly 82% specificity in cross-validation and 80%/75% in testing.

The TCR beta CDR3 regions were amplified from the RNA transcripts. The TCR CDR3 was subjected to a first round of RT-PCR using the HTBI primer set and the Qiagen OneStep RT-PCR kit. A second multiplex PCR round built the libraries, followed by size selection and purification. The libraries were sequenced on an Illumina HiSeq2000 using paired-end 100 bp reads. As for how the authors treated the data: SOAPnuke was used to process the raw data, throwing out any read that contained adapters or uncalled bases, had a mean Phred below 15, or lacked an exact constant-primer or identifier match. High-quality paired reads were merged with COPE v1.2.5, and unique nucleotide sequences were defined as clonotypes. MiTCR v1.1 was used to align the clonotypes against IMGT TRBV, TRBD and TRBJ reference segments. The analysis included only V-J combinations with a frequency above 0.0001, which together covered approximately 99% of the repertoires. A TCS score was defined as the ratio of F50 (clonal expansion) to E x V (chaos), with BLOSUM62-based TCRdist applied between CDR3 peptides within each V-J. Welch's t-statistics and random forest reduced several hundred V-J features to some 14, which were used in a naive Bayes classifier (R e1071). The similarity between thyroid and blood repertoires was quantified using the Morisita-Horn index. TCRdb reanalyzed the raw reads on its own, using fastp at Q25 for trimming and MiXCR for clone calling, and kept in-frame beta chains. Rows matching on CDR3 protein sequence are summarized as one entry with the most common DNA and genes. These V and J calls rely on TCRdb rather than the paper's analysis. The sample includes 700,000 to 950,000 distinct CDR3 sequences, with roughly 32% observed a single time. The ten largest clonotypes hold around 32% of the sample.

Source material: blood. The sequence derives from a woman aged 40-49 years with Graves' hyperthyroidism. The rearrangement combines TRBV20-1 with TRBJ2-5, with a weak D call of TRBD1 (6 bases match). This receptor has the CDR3 CSARDQAQGNRIETQYF. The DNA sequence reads TGCAGTGCTAGAGATCAGGCACAGGGAAACAGGATTGAGACCCAGTACTTC.